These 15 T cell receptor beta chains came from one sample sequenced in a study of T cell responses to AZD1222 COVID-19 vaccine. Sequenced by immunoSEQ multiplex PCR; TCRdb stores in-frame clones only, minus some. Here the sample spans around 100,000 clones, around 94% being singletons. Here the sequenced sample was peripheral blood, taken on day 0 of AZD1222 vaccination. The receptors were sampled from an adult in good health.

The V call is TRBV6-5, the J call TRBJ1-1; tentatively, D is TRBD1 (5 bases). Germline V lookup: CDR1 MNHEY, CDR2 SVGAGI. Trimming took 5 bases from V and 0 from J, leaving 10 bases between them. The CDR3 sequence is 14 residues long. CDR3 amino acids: CASSLGHVNTEAFF. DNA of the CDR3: TGTGCCAGCAGTCTTGGACACGTGAACACTGAAGCTTTCTTT.

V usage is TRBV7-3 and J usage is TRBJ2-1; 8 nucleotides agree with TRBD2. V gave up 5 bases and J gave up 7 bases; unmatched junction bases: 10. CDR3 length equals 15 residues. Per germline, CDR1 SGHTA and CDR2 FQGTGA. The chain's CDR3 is CASSLSAGVPNEQFF. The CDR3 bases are TGTGCCAGCAGCCTATCAGCGGGAGTGCCTAATGAGCAGTTCTTC.

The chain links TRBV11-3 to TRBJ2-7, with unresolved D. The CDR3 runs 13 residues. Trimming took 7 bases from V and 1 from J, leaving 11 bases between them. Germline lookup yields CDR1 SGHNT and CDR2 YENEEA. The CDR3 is CASTPRGSYEQYF. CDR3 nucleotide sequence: TGTGCCAGCACCCCCCGCGGATCCTACGAGCAGTACTTC. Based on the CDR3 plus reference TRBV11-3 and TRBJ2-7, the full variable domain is EAGVVQSPRYKIIEKKQPVAFWCNPISGHNTLYWYLQNLGQGPELLIRYENEEAVDDSQLPKDRFSAERLKGVDSTLKIQPAELGDSAVYLCASTPRGSYEQYFGPGTRLTVT.

CDR3 sequence reads: CASSTGTNQPQHF. In nucleotides, the CDR3 is TGTGCCAGCAGTACAGGGACCAATCAGCCCCAGCATTTT. This chain connects TRBV12-3 or TRBV12-4 to TRBJ1-5; D perhaps matches TRBD1 (6 bases). This CDR3 contains 13 residues. V lost 5 bases, J lost 3 bases, and 8 bases lay in between.

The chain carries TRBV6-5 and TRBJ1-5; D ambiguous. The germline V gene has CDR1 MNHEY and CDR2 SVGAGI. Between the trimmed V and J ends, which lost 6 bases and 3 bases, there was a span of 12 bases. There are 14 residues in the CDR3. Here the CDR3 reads CASSSNGYNQPQHF. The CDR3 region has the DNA TGTGCCAGCAGCTCAAATGGATACAATCAGCCCCAGCATTTT.

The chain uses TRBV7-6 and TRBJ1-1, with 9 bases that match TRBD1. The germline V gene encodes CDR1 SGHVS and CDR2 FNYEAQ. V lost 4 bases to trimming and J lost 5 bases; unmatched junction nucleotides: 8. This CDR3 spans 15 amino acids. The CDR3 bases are TGTGCCAGCAGCTCACCGTACAGGGGGCGGACTGAAGCTTTCTTT. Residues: CASSSPYRGRTEAFF. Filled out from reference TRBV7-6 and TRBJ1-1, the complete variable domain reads GAGVSQSPRYKVTKRGQDVALRCDPISGHVSLYWYRQALGQGPEFLTYFNYEAQQDKSGLPNDRFSAERPEGSISTLTIQRTEQRDSAMYRCASSSPYRGRTEAFFGQGTRLTVV.

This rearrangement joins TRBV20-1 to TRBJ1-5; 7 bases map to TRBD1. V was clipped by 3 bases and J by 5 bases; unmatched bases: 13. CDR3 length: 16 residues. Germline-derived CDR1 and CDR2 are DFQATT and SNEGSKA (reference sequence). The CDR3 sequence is CSASYSGTAIYQPQHF. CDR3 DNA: TGCAGTGCTAGTTACAGCGGGACAGCTATTTATCAGCCCCAGCATTTT.

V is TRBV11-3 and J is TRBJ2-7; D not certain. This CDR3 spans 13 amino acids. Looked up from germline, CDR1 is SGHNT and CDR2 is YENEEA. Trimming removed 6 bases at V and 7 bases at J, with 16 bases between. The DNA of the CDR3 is TGTGCCAGCAGGGGCCGCAGACCTTGGGAGCAGTACTTC. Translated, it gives CASRGRRPWEQYF.

The CDR3 region is CASSQRLASEQYF. The DNA for the CDR3 is TGCGCCAGCAGCCAACGACTAGCATCTGAGCAGTACTTC. The V and J genes are TRBV4-1 and TRBJ2-7, with 7 bases identical to TRBD2. Germline CDR1 is MGHRA and CDR2 is YSYEKL. V lost 2 bases and J lost 7; bases outside the gene matches: 5. CDR3 length equals 13 residues.

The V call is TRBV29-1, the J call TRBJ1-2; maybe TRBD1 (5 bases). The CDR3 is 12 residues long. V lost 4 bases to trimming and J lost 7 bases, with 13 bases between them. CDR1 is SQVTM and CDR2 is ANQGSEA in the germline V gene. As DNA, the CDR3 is TGCAGCGTTGCCGGGCAGGGTGGTGGCTACACCTTC. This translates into CSVAGQGGGYTF. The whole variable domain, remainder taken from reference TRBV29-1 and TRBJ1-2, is SAVISQKPSRDICQRGTSLTIQCQVDSQVTMMFWYRQQPGQSLTLIATANQGSEATYESGFVIDKFPISRPNLTFSTLTVSNMSPEDSSIYLCSVAGQGGGYTFGSGTRLTVV.

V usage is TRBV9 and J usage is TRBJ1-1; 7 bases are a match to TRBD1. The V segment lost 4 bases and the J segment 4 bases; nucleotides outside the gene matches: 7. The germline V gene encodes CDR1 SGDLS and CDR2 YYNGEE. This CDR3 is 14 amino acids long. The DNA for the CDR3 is TGTGCCAGCAGCCCCAGGGGGGGTAGCACTGAAGCTTTCTTT. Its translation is CASSPRGGSTEAFF.

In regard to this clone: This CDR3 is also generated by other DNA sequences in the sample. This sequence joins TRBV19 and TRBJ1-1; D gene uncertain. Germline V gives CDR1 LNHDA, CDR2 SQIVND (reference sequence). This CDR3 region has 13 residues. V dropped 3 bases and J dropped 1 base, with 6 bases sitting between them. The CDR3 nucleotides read TGTGCCAGTAGTATCGGCCGGAACACTGAAGCTTTCTTT. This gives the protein CASSIGRNTEAFF.

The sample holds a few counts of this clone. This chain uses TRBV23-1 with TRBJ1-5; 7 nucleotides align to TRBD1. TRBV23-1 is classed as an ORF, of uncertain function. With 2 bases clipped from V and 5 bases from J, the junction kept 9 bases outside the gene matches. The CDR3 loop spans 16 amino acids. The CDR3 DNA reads TGCGCCAGCAGTCAACCCCGGGACAGACCCCATCAGCCCCAGCATTTT. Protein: CASSQPRDRPHQPQHF.

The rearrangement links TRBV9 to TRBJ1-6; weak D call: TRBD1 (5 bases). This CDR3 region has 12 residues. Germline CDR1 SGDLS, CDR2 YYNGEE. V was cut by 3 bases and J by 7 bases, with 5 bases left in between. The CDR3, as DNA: TGTGCCAGCAGCGAGGGGAATTCACCCCTCCACTTT. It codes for CASSEGNSPLHF.

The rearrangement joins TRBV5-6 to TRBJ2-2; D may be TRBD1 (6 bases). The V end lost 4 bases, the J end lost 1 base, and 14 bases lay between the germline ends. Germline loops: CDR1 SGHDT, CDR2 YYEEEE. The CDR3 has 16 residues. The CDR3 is CASSPVDSRNTGELFF. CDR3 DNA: TGTGCCAGCAGCCCCGTGGACAGCCGGAACACCGGGGAGCTGTTTTTT.